This T cell receptor beta chain was recorded in a study of blood T cells in healthy people across ages. The V gene's germline CDR1 is MNHEY and CDR2 SVGEGT. The CDR3 extends over 14 amino acids. V lost 2 bases and J lost 7, with 11 bases in between. A remark on this clonotype: The target antigen is unknown.

Findings of the study overall: Diversity of TCR beta per million T cells declined in a roughly linear way with age. When one million T cells were used, diversity estimates were thought to be underestimates.

A second PCR of about 7 to 12 cycles used a sample-barcoded 5' primer and a J-beta primer mix. TCRdb fed the 5' RACE reads into MiXCR, producing one record per CDR3 protein. The data contain approximately 810,000 distinct CDR3 sequences, roughly 26% of them singletons. The V and J genes are TRBV6-2 or TRBV6-3 and TRBJ2-2; D is possibly TRBD1 (5 bases). Sequenced material: blood. The TCR sequence derives from a woman of 80 years or more in good health. The CDR3: CASSYGRVFGELFF. The CDR3 nucleotides are TGTGCCAGCAGTTACGGCAGGGTGTTCGGGGAGCTGTTTTTT.